The source of this T cell receptor (beta chain) is a study of CD8+CD57+ T cells in acquired aplastic anemia. Study-wide results and limits: Around 30 was the count of CD8+ CDR3 sequences that patients shared with controls.

With V trimmed by 10 bases and J by 3 bases, 8 bases remained unmatched. The length of the CDR3 is 13 residues. Germline values: CDR1 SNHLY, CDR2 FYNNEI. Flow cytometry had shown expanded CD8+CD57+ cells in the patients chosen for sequencing. For this clonotype: Its matching antigen is unknown.

Researchers used genomic DNA as the template to profile TCR beta VDJ and CDR3. TCRdb itself ran the reads through MiXCR, one entry per CDR3 protein. The table records about 160,000 distinct CDR3 sequences, 71% of them present only once. The TCR was taken from a human donor with aplastic anemia. This sequence joins TRBV2 and TRBJ1-2, with TRBD1 matching over 7 bases. The specimen sequenced was sorted CD4+, CD8+, or CD8+CD57+ T cells (not recorded which) from PBMCs. The CDR3 nucleotides read TGTGCCATCCGACAGGGTCAAGACTATGGCTACACCTTC. Amino acid sequence: CAIRQGQDYGYTF.